This TCR beta chain derives from a study of blood T cell repertoires in COVID-19. Assay used: immunoSEQ multiplex PCR; TCRdb lists only in-frame clones, some missing. The repertoire holds 250,000 to 300,000 clones, with about 87% as singletons. In germline, CDR1 is MDHEN, CDR2 SYDVKM. The ends were cut back, 1 base at V and 0 bases at J, with 4 bases in the middle. This CDR3 comprises 14 residues. This clone was seen more than once but under ten times. The gene calls are TRBV28 and TRBJ1-5; D is uncertain. The material sequenced was peripheral blood. The TCR originated in a woman in her thirties who had recovered from COVID-19. CDR3 sequence (DNA): TGTGCCAGCAGTTTATACTATAGCAATCAGCCCCAGCATTTT. It codes for CASSLYYSNQPQHF.